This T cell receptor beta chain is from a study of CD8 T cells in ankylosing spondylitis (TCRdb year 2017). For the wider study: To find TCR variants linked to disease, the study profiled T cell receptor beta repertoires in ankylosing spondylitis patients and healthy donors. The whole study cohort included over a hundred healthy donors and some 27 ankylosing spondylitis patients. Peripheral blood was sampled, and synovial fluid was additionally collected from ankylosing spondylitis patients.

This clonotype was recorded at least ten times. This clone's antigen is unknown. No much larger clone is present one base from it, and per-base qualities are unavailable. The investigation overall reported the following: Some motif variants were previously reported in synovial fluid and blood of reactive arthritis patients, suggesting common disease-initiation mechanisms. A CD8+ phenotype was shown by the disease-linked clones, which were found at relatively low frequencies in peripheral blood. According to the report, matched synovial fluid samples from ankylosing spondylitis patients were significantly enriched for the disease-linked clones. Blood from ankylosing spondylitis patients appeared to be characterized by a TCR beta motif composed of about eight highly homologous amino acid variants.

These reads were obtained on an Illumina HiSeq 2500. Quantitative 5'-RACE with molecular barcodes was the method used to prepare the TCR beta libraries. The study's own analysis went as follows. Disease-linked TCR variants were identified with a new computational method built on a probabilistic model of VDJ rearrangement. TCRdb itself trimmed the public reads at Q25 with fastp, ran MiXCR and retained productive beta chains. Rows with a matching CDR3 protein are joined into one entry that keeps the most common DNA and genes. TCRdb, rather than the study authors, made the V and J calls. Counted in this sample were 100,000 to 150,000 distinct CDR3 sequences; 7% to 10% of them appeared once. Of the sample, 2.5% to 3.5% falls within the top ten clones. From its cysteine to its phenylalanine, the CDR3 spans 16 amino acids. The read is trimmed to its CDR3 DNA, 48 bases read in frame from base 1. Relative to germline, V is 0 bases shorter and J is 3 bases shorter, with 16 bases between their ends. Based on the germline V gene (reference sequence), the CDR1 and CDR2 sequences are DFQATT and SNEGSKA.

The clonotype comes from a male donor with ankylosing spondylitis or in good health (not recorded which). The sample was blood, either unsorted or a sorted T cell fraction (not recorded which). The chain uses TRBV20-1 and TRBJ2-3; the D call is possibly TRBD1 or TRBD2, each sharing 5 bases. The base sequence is TGCAGTGCTAGAGATCACGGGGCTAAAGTAACAGATACGCAGTATTTT. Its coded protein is CSARDHGAKVTDTQYF.